These T cell receptor beta chains were read from a single sample in a study of blood T cell repertoires in COVID-19. This table comes from immunoSEQ multiplex PCR, and its TCRdb copy is limited to in-frame clones, with some not included. This sample has 250,000 to 300,000 clones, with about 89% found just once. Sequenced material: peripheral blood. The receptors derive from a woman aged 25 to 39 with COVID-19, enrolled during active disease. Each CDR3 is given without its conserved first and last residue. The D gene is left open where the match is weak.

cdr3_aa	v_call	j_call	d_call
ASIQQGVVQPQH	TRBV6-4	TRBJ1-5	TRBD1
ATSRAEFQETQY	TRBV15	TRBJ2-5	-
ASSLATGANYGYT	TRBV5-5	TRBJ1-2	-
ASSSRDEQY	TRBV13	TRBJ2-7	-
ASSSPRRGRDYGYT	TRBV6-5	TRBJ1-2	-
ASSPVFGNTIY	TRBV11-2	TRBJ1-3	-
ASTSGGQNYGYT	TRBV2	TRBJ1-2	TRBD1
ASLGNTEAF	TRBV7-3	TRBJ1-1	-
ASSLAGGNTIY	TRBV5-6	TRBJ1-3	-
ASSQETSEFTDTQY	TRBV4-1	TRBJ2-3	TRBD2
ASSWTGQTGELF	TRBV9	TRBJ2-2	TRBD1
ASSAEPTGATEAF	TRBV5-1	TRBJ1-1	TRBD1
ASSVRQGANYGYT	TRBV7-8	TRBJ1-2	TRBD1
ASSVDGVNTEAF	TRBV9	TRBJ1-1	-
ASSVFRYTNYGYT	TRBV6-2/TRBV6-3	TRBJ1-2	-
SVVHPSGEKLF	TRBV29-1	TRBJ1-4	-
ATSRAQGMGEKLF	TRBV15	TRBJ1-4	TRBD1
ASSKNPSDTGELF	TRBV19	TRBJ2-2	-
ASSPDLHSGNTIY	TRBV5-1	TRBJ1-3	-
ASSPRVVNTEAF	TRBV2	TRBJ1-1	-
ASSLDGGGRSGNTIY	TRBV5-1	TRBJ1-3	-
ASSWDSYNEQF	TRBV5-1	TRBJ2-1	TRBD1
ASSPTLGQGNYGYT	TRBV27	TRBJ1-2	TRBD1
ASSLARGLAGGLTDTQY	TRBV7-2	TRBJ2-3	TRBD2
ASSLYSGSNTGELF	TRBV27	TRBJ2-2	TRBD2
ASSLGLASYEQY	TRBV5-1	TRBJ2-7	TRBD2
ASSLAAGVEQF	TRBV5-6	TRBJ2-1	-
ASSLGRGRVAEAF	TRBV11-1	TRBJ1-1	-
ASSEIYGTGVEKLF	TRBV6-1	TRBJ1-4	TRBD1
ASSLLANPGAGGYT	TRBV7-2	TRBJ1-2	-
ASSPGLAGVTGTGELF	TRBV7-6	TRBJ2-2	TRBD2
ATSSRNNEKLF	TRBV24-1	TRBJ1-4	-
ASVRDRVVGELF	TRBV6-5	TRBJ2-2	TRBD1
ASSSGLAGLKYEQF	TRBV5-1	TRBJ2-1	TRBD2
ASSGTGSIPNVLT	TRBV25-1	TRBJ2-6	TRBD1
ASSPDAGNTIY	TRBV7-3	TRBJ1-3	-
ASSLDSRGRAEAF	TRBV11-2	TRBJ1-1	-
ASSPGQEKPEQF	TRBV27	TRBJ2-1	-
SVWGGAEAF	TRBV29-1	TRBJ1-1	-
ASRRQGAMNTEAF	TRBV19	TRBJ1-1	TRBD1
ASSISSGAPPYEQY	TRBV19	TRBJ2-7	TRBD2
AWSVLVRGTEAF	TRBV30	TRBJ1-1	-
ASSVADNQPQH	TRBV9	TRBJ1-5	-
ASSLTGDNSPLH	TRBV5-5	TRBJ1-6	TRBD1
ASTLLQGSSGNTIY	TRBV30	TRBJ1-3	TRBD1
ASSNPPNRAGAGELF	TRBV21-1	TRBJ2-2	-